The sequence of this TCR beta chain was determined in a study of CXCR3-negative and CXCR3-positive naive CD8 T cells. General study results and limits: The study found more hydrophobic TRB CDR3s in CXCR3-positive naive cells than in CXCR3-negative naive cells. Naive subsets had comparable surface CD5; TCR strength was inferred from TRB CDR3 properties.

The CDR3 consists of 21 residues. CDR1 SGHRS and CDR2 YFSETQ come from the germline V gene. TRB cDNA libraries were made by UMI-labeled 5' RACE. TCRdb reworked the 5' RACE reads into one entry per CDR3 protein, no DNA. The listing contains about 130,000 distinct CDR3 sequences. With regard to this clonotype: Antigen unknown.

The receptor was isolated from a human donor in good health. Some clones in this sample may be carry-over from other donors' samples. Sequencing was performed on naive CXCR3- CD8+ T cells from blood. Subset indicated: CD45RO-CCR7+CD27+CD95- naive CD8+ T cells lacking CXCR3 (TNR3-). The chain links TRBV5-1 to TRBJ2-5; the D gene TCRdb calls, TRBD2, cannot be checked with no DNA. CDR3 amino acids: CASSLGGLAGTSGRSQETQYF.